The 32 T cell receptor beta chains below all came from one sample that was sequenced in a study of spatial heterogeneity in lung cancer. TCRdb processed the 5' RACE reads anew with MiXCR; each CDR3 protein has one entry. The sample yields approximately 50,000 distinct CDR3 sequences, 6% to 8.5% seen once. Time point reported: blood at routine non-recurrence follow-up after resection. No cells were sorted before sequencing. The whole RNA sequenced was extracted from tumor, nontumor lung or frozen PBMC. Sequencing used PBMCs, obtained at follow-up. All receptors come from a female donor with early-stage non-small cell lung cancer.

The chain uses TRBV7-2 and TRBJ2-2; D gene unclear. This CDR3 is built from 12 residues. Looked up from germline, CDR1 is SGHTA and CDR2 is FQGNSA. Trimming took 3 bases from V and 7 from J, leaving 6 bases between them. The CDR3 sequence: CASSFNLGELFF. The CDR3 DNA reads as TGTGCCAGCAGCTTCAATCTCGGGGAGCTGTTTTTT.

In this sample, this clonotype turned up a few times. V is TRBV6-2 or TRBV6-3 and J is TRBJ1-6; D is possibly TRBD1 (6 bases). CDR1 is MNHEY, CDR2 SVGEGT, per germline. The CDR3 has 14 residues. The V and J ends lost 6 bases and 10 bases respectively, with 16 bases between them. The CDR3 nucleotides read TGTGCCAGCAGGACAGAAGGGGGACGATCACCCCTCCACTTT. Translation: CASRTEGGRSPLHF.

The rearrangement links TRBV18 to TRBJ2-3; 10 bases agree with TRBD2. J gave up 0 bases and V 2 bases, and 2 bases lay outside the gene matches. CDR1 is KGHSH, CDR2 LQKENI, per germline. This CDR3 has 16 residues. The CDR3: CASSPFSGGSTDTQYF. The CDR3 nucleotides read TGTGCCAGCTCACCATTTAGCGGGGGGAGCACAGATACGCAGTATTTT.

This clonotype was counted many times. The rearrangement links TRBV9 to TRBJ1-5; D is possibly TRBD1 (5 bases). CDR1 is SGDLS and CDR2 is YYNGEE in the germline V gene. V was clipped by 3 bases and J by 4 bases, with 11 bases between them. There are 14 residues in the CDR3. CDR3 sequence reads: CASSADSGNQPQHF. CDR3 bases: TGTGCCAGCAGCGCTGACTCAGGGAATCAGCCCCAGCATTTT. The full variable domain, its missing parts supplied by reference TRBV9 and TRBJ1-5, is DSGVTQTPKHLITATGQRVTLRCSPRSGDLSVYWYQQSLDQGLQFLIQYYNGEERAKGNILERFSAQQFPDLHSELNLSSLELGDSALYFCASSADSGNQPQHFGDGTRLSIL.

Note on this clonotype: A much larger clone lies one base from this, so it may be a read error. The CDR3 DNA sequence: TGCAGCGTTGTCATGCCGGGACAGGAGAACACTGCAGCTTTCTTT. The encoded protein is CSVVMPGQENTAAFF. This rearrangement joins TRBV29-1 to TRBJ1-1; 8 nucleotides align to TRBD1. The CDR3 extends over 15 amino acids. Germline V gives CDR1 SQVTM, CDR2 ANQGSEA.

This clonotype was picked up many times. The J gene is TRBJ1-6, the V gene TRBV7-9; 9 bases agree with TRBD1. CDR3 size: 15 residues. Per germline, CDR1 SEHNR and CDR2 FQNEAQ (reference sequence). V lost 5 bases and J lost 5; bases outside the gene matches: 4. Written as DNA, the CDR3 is TGTGCCAGCAGCCCCAGGACAGGGGATAATTCACCCCTCCACTTT. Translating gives CASSPRTGDNSPLHF.

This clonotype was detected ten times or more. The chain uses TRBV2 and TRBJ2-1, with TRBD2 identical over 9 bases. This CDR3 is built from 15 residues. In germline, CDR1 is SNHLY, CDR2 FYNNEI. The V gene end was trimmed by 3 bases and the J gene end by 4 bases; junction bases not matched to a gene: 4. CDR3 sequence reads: CASSDWSGRYNEQFF. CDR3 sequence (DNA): TGTGCCAGCAGTGATTGGAGCGGGAGGTACAATGAGCAGTTCTTC.

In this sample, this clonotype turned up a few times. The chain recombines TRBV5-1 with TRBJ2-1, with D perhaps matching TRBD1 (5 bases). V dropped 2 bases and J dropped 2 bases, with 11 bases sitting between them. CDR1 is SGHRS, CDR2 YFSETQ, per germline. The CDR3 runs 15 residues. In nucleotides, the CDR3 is TGCGCCAGCAGCTTCCCTTGGGGCACCTACAATGAGCAGTTCTTC. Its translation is CASSFPWGTYNEQFF.

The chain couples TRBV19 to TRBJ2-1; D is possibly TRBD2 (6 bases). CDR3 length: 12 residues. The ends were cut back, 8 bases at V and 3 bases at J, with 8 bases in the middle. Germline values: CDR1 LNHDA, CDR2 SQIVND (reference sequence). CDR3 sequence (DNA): TGTGCCAGTCTGGGGGGCTACAATGAGCAGTTCTTC. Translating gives CASLGGYNEQFF.

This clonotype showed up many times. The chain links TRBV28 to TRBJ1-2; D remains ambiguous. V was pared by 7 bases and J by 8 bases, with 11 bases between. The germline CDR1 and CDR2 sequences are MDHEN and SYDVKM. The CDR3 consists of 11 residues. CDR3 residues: CASTDRRGYTF. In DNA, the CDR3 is TGTGCCAGCACCGATAGGCGCGGCTACACCTTC.

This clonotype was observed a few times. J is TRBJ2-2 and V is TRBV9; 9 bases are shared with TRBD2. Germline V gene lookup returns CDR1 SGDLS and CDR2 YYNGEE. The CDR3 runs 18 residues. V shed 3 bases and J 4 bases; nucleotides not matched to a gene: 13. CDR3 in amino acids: CASSASSFSGGATGELFF. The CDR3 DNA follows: TGTGCCAGCAGCGCTTCCTCATTTAGCGGGGGCGCCACCGGGGAGCTGTTTTTT.

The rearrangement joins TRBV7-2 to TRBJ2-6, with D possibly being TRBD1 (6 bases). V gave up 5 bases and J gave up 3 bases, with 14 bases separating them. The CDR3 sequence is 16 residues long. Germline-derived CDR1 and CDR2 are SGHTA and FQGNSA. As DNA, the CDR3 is TGTGCCAGCAGCATTAGAAGGACAGATGGGGCCAACGTCCTGACTTTC. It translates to CASSIRRTDGANVLTF.

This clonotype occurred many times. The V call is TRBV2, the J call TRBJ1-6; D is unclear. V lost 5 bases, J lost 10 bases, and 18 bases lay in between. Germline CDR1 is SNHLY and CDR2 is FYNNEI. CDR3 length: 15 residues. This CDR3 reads CASSYQVTHGSPLHF. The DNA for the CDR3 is TGTGCCAGCAGTTACCAAGTGACCCATGGATCACCCCTCCACTTT.

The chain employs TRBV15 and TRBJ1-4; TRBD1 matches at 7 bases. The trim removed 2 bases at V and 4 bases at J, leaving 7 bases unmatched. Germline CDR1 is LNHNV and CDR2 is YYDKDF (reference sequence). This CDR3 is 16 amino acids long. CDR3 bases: TGTGCCACCAGCAGATACGACAGGGTGGTTAATGAAAAACTGTTTTTT. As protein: CATSRYDRVVNEKLFF.

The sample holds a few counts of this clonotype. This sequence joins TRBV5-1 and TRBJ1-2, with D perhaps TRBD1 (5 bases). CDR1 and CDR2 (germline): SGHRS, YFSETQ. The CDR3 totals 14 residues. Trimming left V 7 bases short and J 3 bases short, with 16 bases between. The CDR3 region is CASSRAGRDYGYTF. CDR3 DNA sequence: TGCGCCAGCTCCCGTGCGGGGCGGGACTATGGCTACACCTTC.

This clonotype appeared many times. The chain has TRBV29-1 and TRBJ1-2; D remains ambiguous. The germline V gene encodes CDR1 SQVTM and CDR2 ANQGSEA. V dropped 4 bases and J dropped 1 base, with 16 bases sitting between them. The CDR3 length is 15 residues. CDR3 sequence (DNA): TGCAGCGTTGTTTATCGCGACCCCCTTAACTATGGCTACACCTTC. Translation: CSVVYRDPLNYGYTF.

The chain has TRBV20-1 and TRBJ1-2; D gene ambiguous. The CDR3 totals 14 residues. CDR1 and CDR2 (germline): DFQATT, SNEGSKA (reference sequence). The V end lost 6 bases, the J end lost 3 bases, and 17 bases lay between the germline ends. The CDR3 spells CSAGSGPIDYGYTF. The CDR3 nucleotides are TGCAGTGCCGGCTCGGGCCCGATCGACTATGGCTACACCTTC.

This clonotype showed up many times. CDR3 sequence (DNA): TGTGCCAGCAGTTCCGGGGAGACCCAGTACTTC. Residues: CASSSGETQYF. The chain combines TRBV6-5 with TRBJ2-5; D gene ambiguous. The V gene lost 4 bases and the J gene lost 5 bases, with 5 bases spanning the gap. This CDR3 has 11 residues. Germline CDR1 reads MNHEY; CDR2 reads SVGAGI.

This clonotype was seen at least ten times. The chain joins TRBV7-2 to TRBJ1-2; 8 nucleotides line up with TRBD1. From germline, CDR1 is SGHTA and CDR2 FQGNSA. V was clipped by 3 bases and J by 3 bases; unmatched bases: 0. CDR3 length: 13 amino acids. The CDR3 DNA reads TGTGCCAGCAGCTTGGACAGGGACTATGGCTACACCTTC. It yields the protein CASSLDRDYGYTF.

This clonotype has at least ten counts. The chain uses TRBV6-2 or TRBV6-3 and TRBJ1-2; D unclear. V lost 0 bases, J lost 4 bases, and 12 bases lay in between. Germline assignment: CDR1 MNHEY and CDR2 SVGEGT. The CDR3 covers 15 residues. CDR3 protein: CASSYSSSQIYGYTF. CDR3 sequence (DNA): TGTGCCAGCAGTTACTCGAGTAGCCAGATCTATGGCTACACCTTC.

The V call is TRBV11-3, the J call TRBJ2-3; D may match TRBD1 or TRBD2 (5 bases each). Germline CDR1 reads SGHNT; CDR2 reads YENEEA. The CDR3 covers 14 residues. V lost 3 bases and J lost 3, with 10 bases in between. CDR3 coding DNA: TGTGCCAGCAGCTTCGGGGCAGGGACAGATACGCAGTATTTT. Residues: CASSFGAGTDTQYF.

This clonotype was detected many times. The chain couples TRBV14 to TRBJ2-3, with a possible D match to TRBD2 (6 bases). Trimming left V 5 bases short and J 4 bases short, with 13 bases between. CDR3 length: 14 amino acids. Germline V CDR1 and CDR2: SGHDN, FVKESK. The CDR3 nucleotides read TGTGCCAGCAGCTCCGGGAGCCGAGCAGATACGCAGTATTTT. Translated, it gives CASSSGSRADTQYF.

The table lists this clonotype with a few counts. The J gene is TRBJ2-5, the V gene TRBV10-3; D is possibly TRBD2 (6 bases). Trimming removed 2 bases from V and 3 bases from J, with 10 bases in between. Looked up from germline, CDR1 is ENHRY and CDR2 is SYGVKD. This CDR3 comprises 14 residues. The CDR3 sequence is CAISEAGLKETQYF. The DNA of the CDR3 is TGTGCCATCAGTGAGGCGGGACTGAAAGAGACCCAGTACTTC.

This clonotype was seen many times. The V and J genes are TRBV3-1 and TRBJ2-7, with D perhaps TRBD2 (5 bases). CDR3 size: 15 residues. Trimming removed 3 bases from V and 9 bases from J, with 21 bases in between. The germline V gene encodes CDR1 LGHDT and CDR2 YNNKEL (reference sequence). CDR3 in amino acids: CASSHPGKAAAGQYF. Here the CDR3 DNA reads TGTGCCAGCAGCCATCCGGGGAAGGCCGCGGCAGGGCAGTACTTC.

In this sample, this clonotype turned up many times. The CDR3: CASSSPEGADTQYF. The CDR3 DNA follows: TGCGCCAGCAGCTCCCCGGAAGGGGCAGATACGCAGTATTTT. V and J are TRBV5-1 and TRBJ2-3, with D possibly TRBD1 on 5 matching bases. Trimming cost V 3 bases and J 4 bases, with 12 bases left between them. Germline CDR1 SGHRS, CDR2 YFSETQ. The CDR3 is 14 amino acids. Complete variable domain (other parts from reference TRBV5-1 and TRBJ2-3): KAGVTQTPRYLIKTRGQQVTLSCSPISGHRSVSWYQQTPGQGLQFLFEYFSETQRNKGNFPGRFSGRQFSNSRSEMNVSTLELGDSALYLCASSSPEGADTQYFGPGTRLTVL.

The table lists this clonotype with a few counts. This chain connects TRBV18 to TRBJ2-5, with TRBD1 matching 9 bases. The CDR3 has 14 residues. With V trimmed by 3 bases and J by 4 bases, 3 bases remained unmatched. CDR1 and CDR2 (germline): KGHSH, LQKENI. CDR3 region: CASSPLTGGETQYF. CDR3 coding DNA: TGTGCCAGCTCACCTTTGACAGGGGGAGAGACCCAGTACTTC.

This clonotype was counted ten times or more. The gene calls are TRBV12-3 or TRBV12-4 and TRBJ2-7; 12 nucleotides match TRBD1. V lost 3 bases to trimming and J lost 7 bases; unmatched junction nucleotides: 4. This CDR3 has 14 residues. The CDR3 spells CASSFGTGGVEQYF. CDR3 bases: TGTGCCAGCAGTTTCGGGACAGGGGGCGTAGAGCAGTACTTC.

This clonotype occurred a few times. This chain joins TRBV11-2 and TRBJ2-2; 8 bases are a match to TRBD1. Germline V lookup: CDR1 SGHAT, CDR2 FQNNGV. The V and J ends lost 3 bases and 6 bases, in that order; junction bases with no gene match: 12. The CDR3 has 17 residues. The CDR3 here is CASSFDRGLETPGELFF. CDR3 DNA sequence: TGTGCCAGCAGCTTTGACAGGGGATTAGAAACCCCCGGGGAGCTGTTTTTT. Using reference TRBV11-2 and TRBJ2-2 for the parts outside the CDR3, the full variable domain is EAGVAQSPRYKIIEKRQSVAFWCNPISGHATLYWYQQILGQGPKLLIQFQNNGVVDDSQLPKDRFSAERLKGVDSTLKIQPAKLEDSAVYLCASSFDRGLETPGELFFGEGSRLTVL.

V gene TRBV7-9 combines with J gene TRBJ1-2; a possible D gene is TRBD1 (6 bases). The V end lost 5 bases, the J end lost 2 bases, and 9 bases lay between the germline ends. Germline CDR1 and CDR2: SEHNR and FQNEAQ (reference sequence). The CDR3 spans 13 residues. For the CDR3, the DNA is TGTGCCAGCAGCCGGGACACAAACTATGGCTACACCTTC. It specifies CASSRDTNYGYTF.

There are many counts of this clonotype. CDR3 sequence: CASSQEIQGYNEQFF. CDR3 sequence (DNA): TGCGCCAGCAGCCAAGAGATACAGGGCTACAATGAGCAGTTCTTC. The chain has TRBV4-3 and TRBJ2-1; possibly TRBD1 for D (6 bases). CDR1 and CDR2 from the germline V gene are LGHNA and YSLEER. This CDR3 is built from 15 residues. V lost 0 bases, J lost 3 bases, and 9 bases lay in between.

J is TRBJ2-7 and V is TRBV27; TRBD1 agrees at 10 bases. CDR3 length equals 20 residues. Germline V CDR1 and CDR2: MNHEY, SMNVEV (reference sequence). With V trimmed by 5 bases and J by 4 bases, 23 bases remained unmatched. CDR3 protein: CASSLGTGVPRTPTLYEQYF. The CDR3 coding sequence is TGTGCCAGCAGTCTGGGGACAGGGGTACCCAGGACCCCGACCTTATACGAGCAGTACTTC.

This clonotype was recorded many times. The CDR3 loop is CASRVGSGYEQYF. CDR3 DNA sequence: TGTGCCAGCAGAGTGGGCAGTGGATACGAGCAGTACTTC. The V gene is TRBV27, the J gene TRBJ2-7; D is unresolved. The CDR3 loop spans 13 amino acids. V was trimmed by 6 bases and J by 4 bases, leaving 13 bases between them. The germline gives CDR1 MNHEY, CDR2 SMNVEV (reference sequence).